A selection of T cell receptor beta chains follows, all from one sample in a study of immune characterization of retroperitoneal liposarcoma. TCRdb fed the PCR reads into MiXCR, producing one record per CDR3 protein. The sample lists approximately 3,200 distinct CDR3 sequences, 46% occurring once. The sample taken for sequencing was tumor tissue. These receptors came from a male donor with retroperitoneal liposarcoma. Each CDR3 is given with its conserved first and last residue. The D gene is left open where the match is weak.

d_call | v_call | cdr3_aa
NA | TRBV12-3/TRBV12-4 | CASAVWSSDSHNEQFF
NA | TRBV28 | CASSFEGEAYEQYF
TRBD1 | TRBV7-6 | CASTGQRGTEAFF
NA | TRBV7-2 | CASRLTGSHSNEQFF
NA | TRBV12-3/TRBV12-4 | CASLLNTGELFF
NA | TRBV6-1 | CASTQTYNSPLHF
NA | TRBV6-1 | CASSARLGGTDTQYF
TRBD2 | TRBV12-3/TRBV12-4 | CASSLARGGDEQFF
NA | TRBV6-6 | CASSQHGRPEQYF
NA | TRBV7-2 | CASSFFGVEQYF
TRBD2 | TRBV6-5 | CASSRLAGDYNEQFF
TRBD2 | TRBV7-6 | CASSLDEPGLAGYNEQFF
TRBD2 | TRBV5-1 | CASSLMGLAAQETQYF
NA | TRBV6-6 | CASSYRGPSPYEQFF
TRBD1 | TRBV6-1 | CASSDRGTGSSYEQYF
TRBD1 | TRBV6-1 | CASSDGTGGKNIQYF
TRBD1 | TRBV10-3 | CAISVGQEDEQYF
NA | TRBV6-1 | CASSRQWDEQFF
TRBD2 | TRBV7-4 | CASSYPGGLYEQYF